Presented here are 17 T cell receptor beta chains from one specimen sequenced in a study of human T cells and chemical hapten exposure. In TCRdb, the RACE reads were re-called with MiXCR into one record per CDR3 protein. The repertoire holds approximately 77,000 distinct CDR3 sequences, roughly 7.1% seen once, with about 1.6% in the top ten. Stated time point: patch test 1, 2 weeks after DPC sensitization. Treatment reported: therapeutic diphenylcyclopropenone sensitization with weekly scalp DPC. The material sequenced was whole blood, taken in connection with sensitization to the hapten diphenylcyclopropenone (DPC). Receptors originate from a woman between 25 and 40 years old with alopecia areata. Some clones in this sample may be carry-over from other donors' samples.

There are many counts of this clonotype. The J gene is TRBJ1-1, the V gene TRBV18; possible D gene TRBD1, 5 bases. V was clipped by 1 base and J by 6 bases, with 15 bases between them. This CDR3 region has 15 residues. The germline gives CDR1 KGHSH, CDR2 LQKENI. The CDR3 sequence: CASSPRREEGPEAFF. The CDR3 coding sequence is TGTGCCAGCTCACCACGGAGGGAGGAGGGACCTGAAGCTTTCTTT.

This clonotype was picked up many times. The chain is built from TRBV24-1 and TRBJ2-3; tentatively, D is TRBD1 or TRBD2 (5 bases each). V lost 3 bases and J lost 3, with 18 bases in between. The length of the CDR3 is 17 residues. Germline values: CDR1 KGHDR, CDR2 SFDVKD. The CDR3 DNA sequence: TGTGCCACCAGTGATGCCAAGACAGCGGTAGGTACAGATACGCAGTATTTT. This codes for CATSDAKTAVGTDTQYF.

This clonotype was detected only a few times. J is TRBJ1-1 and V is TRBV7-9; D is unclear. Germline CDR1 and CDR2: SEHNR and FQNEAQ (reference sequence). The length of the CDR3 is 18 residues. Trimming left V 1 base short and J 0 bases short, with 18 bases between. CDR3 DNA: TGTGCCAGCAGCTTAGTCAGCATTATCTTAGATTTGAACACTGAAGCTTTCTTT. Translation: CASSLVSIILDLNTEAFF.

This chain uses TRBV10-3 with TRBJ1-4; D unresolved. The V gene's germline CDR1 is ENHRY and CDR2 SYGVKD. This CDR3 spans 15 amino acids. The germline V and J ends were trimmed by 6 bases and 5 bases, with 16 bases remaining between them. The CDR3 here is CAIRPAVELNEKLFF. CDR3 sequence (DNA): TGTGCCATCAGGCCGGCGGTGGAGTTAAATGAAAAACTGTTTTTT.

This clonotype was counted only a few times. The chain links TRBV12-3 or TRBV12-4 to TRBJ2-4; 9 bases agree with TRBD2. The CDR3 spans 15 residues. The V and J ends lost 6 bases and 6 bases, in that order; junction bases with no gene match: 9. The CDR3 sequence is CASRPRGGAGNIQYF. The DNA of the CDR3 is TGTGCCAGCAGGCCCCGCGGGGGGGCCGGAAACATTCAGTACTTC.

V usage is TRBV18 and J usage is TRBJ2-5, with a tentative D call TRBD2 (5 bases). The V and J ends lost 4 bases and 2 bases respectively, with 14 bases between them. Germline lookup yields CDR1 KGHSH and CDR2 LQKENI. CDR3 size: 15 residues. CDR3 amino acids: CASSRLLTGQETQYF. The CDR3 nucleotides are TGTGCCAGCTCACGCCTTCTAACGGGACAAGAGACCCAGTACTTC.

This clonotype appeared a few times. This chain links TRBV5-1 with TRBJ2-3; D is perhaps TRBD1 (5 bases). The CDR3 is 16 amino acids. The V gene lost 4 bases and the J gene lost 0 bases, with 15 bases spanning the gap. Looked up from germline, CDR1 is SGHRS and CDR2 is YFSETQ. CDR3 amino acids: CASSRQYRTSTDTQYF. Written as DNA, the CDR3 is TGCGCCAGCAGCCGACAGTATCGTACTAGCACAGATACGCAGTATTTT.

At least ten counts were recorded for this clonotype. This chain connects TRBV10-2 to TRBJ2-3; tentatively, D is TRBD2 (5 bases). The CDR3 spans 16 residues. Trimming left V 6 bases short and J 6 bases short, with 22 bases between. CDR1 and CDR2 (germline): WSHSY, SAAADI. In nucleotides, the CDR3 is TGCGCCAGCAGGCCGGCAACGGGCCCGGGGTGGGATACGCAGTATTTT. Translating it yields CASRPATGPGWDTQYF.

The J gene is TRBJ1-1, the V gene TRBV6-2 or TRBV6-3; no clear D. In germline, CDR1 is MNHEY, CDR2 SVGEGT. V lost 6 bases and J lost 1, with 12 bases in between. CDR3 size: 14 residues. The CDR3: CASSSNQRNTEAFF. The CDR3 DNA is TGTGCCAGCAGCTCTAACCAACGGAACACTGAAGCTTTCTTT.

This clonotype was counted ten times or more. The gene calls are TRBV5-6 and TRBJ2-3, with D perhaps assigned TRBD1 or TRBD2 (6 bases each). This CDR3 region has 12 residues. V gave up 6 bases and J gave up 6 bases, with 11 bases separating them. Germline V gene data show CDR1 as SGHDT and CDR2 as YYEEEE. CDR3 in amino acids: CASNEGGDTQYF. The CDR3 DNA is TGTGCCAGCAACGAGGGGGGCGATACGCAGTATTTT.

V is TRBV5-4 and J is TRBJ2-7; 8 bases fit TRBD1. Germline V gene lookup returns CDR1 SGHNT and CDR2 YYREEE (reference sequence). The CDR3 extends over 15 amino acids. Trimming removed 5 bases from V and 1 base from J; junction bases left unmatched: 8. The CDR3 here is CASRPDRALSYEQYF. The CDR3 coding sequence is TGTGCCAGCAGGCCGGACAGGGCCCTGTCCTACGAGCAGTACTTC. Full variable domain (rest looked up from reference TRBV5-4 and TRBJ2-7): ETGVTQSPTHLIKTRGQQVTLRCSSQSGHNTVSWYQQALGQGPQFIFQYYREEENGRGNFPPRFSGLQFPNYSSELNVNALELDDSALYLCASRPDRALSYEQYFGPGTRLTVT.

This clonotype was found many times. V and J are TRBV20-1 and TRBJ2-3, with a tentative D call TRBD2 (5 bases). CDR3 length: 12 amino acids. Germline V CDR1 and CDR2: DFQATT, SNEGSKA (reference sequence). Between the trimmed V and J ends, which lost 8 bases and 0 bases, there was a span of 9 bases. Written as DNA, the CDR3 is TGCAGTCTCCGACTAAGCACAGATACGCAGTATTTT. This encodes CSLRLSTDTQYF.

The DNA for the CDR3 is TGCAGCGTTAACCTAGGGGATACGCAGTATTTT. This gives the protein CSVNLGDTQYF. The rearrangement links TRBV29-1 to TRBJ2-3; D gene uncertain. V was cut by 5 bases and J by 6 bases, with 9 bases left in between. The V gene's germline CDR1 is SQVTM and CDR2 ANQGSEA. The CDR3 is 11 residues long.

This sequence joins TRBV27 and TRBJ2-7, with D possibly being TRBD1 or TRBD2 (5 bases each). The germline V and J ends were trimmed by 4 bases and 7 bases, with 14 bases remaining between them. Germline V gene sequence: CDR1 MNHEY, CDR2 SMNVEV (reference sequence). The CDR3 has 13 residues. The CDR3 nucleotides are TGTGCCAGCAGTTACCACGGGACGGGAGAGCAGTACTTC. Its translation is CASSYHGTGEQYF.

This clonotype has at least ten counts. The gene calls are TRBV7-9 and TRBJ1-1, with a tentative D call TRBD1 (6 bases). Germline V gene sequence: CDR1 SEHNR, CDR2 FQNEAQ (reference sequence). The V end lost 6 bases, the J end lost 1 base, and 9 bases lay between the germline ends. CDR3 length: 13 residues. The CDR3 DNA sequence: TGTGCCAGCAGGCCGACAGGGAACACTGAAGCTTTCTTT. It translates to CASRPTGNTEAFF.

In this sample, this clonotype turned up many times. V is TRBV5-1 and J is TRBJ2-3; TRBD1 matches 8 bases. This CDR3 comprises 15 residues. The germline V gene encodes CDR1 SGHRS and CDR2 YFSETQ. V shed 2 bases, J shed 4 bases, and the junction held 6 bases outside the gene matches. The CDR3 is CASSLGQGDADTQYF. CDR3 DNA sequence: TGCGCCAGCAGCTTAGGACAGGGAGACGCAGATACGCAGTATTTT.

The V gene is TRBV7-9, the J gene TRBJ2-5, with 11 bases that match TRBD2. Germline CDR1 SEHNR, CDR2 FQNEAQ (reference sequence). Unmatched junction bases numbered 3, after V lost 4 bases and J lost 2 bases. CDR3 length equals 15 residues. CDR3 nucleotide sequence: TGTGCCAGCAGCTCATGGACTAGCGGGCAAGAGACCCAGTACTTC. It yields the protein CASSSWTSGQETQYF.